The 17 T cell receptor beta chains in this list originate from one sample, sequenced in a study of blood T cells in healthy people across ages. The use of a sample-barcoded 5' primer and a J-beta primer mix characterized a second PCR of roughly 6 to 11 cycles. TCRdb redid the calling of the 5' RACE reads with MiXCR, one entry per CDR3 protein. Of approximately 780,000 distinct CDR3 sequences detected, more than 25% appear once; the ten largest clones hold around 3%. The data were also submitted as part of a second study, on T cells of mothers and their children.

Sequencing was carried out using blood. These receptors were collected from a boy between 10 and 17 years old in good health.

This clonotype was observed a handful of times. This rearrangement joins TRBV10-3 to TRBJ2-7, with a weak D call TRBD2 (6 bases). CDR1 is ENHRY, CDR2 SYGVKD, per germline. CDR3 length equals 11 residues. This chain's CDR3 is CRRRVTYEQYF. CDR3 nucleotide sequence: TGTCGCCGGAGGGTTACCTACGAGCAGTACTTC.

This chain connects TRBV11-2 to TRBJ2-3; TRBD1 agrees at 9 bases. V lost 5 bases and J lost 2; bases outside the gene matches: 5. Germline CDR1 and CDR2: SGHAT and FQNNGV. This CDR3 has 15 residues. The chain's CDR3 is CASSPGQGHTDTQYF. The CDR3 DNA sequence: TGTGCCAGCAGCCCGGGACAGGGACACACAGATACGCAGTATTTT. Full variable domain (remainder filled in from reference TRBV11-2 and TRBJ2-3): EAGVAQSPRYKIIEKRQSVAFWCNPISGHATLYWYQQILGQGPKLLIQFQNNGVVDDSQLPKDRFSAERLKGVDSTLKIQPAKLEDSAVYLCASSPGQGHTDTQYFGPGTRLTVL.

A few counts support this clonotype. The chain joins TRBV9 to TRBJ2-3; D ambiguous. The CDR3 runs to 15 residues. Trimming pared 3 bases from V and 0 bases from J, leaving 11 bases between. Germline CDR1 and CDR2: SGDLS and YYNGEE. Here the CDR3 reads CASSAGGSSTDTQYF. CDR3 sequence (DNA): TGTGCCAGCAGCGCCGGCGGCTCTAGCACAGATACGCAGTATTTT.

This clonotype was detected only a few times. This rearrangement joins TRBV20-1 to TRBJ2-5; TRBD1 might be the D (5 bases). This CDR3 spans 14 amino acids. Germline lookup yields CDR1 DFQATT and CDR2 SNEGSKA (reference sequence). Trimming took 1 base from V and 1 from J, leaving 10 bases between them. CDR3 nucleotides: TGCAGTGCTAGAGTACTCAGGGCCCAAGAGACCCAGTACTTC. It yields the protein CSARVLRAQETQYF.

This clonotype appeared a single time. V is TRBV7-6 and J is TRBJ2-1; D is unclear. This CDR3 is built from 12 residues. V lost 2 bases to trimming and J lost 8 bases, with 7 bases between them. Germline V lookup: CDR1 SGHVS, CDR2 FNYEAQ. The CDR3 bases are TGTGCCAGCAGCTTAAACCAAGATGAGCAGTTCTTC. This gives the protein CASSLNQDEQFF.

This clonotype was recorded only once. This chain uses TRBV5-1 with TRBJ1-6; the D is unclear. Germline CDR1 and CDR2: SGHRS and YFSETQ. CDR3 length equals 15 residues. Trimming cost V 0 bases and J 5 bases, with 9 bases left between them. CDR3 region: CASSLGAEDNSPLHF. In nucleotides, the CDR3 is TGCGCCAGCAGCTTGGGAGCAGAGGATAATTCACCCCTCCACTTT.

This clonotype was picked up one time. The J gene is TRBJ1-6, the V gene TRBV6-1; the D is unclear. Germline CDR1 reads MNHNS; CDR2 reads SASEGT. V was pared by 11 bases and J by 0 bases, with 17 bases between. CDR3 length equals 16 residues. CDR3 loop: CASIDSTRSYNSPLHF. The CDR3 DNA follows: TGTGCCTCTATCGATAGTACACGCTCCTATAATTCACCCCTCCACTTT.

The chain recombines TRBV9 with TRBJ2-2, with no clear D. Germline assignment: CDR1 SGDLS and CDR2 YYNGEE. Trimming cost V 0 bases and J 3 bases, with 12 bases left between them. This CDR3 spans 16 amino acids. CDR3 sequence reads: CASSVGVSVDTGELFF. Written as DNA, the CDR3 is TGTGCCAGCAGCGTAGGAGTGTCCGTGGACACCGGGGAGCTGTTTTTT.

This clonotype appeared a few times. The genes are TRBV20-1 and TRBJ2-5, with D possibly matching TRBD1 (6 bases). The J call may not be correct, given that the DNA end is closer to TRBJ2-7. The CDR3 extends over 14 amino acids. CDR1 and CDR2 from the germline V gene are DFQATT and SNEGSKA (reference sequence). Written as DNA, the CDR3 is TGCAGTGCTTGTCGGTGGACAGAGGGCTACGAGCAGTACTTC. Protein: CSACRWTEGYEQYF.

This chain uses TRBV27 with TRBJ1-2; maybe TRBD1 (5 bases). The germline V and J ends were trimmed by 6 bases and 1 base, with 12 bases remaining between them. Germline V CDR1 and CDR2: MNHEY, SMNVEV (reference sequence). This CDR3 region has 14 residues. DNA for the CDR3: TGTGCCAGCAGCATTGGACACCTTAACTATGGCTACACCTTC. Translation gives CASSIGHLNYGYTF.

The CDR3 spells CASSESQGASGTDTQYF. As DNA, the CDR3 is TGTGCCAGCAGTGAGTCCCAGGGGGCGTCTGGCACAGATACGCAGTATTTT. The chain has TRBV6-4 and TRBJ2-3; TRBD1 matches 8 bases. CDR3 length: 17 amino acids. Germline V gene lookup returns CDR1 MRHNA and CDR2 SNTAGT. Trimming took 3 bases from V and 1 from J; bases not matched to a gene: 9.

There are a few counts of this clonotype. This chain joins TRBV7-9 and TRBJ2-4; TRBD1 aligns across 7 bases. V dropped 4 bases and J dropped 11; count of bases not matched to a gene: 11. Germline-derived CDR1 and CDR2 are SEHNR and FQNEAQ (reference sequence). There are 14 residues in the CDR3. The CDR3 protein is CASSSRQGGNVQYF. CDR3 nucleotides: TGTGCCAGCAGCTCCCGACAGGGTGGGAACGTTCAGTACTTC.

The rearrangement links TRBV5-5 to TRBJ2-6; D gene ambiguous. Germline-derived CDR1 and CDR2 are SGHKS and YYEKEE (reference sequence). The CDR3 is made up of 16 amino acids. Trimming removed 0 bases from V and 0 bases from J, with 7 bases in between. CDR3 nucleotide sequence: TGTGCCAGCAGCTTGGAGTGGGGCTCTGGGGCCAACGTCCTGACTTTC. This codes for CASSLEWGSGANVLTF.

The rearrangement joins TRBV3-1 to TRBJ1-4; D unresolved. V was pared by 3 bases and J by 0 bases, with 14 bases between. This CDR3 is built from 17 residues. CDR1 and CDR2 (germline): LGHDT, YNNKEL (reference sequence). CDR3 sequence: CASSHRLAVATNEKLFF. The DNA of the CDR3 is TGTGCCAGCAGCCACCGCCTCGCGGTTGCAACTAATGAAAAACTGTTTTTT.

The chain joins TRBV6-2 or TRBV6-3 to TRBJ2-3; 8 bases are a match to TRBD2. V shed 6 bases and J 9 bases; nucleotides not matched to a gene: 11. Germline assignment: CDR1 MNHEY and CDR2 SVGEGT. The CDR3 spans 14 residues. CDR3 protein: CASSPGGARLTQYF. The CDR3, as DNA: TGTGCCAGCAGCCCGGGGGGGGCGCGTCTGACGCAGTATTTT.

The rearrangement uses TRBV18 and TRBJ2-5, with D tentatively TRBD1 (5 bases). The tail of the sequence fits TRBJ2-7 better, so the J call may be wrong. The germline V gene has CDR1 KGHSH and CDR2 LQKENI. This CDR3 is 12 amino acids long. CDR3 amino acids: CASSKLGDEQYF. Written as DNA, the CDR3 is TGTGCCAGCTCAAAGCTAGGGGACGAGCAGTACTTC.

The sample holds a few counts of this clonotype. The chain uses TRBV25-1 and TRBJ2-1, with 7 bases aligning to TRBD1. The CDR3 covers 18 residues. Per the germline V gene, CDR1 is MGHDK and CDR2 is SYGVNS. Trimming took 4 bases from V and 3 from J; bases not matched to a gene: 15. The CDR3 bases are TGTGCCAGCAGTGTGAATTCCCGAGTGGGACAGTACTACAATGAGCAGTTCTTC. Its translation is CASSVNSRVGQYYNEQFF.